The 11 T cell receptor beta chains presented below share a single source sample, sequenced in a study of T cell responses to AZD1222 COVID-19 vaccine. Method: immunoSEQ multiplex PCR; TCRdb's copy keeps in-frame clones and lacks some. Of approximately 170,000 clones in the sample, around 88% were seen once. Source: peripheral blood, taken 28 days after the second AZD1222 dose. The source of these receptors is an adult who received the AZD1222 COVID-19 vaccine.

The chain carries TRBV11-2 and TRBJ2-1; 12 bases line up with TRBD2. Germline loops: CDR1 SGHAT, CDR2 FQNNGV. The CDR3 is made up of 19 amino acids. V lost 0 bases and J lost 1; bases outside the gene matches: 7. In nucleotides, the CDR3 is TGTGCCAGCAGCTTAGAGGGGACTAGCGGGTTTTTTTCCTACAATGAGCAGTTCTTC. It specifies CASSLEGTSGFFSYNEQFF.

The chain carries TRBV27 and TRBJ1-2; 7 bases align to TRBD1. The CDR3 totals 15 residues. Per the germline V gene, CDR1 is MNHEY and CDR2 is SMNVEV (reference sequence). V lost 5 bases to trimming and J lost 14 bases; unmatched junction nucleotides: 20. The CDR3 region has the DNA TGTGCCAGCAGTCTCTACGGGACAGATGTTCTATGGCTGACCTTC. As protein: CASSLYGTDVLWLTF.

The chain links TRBV6-5 to TRBJ2-7; weak D call: TRBD1 (6 bases). Per germline, CDR1 MNHEY and CDR2 SVGAGI. Between the trimmed V and J ends, which lost 0 bases and 5 bases, there was a span of 8 bases. The CDR3 is 13 amino acids. Here the CDR3 DNA reads TGTGCCAGCAGTTACTCCTACAGGGACGAGCAGTACTTC. Its translation is CASSYSYRDEQYF.

The CDR3 region is CASSLQGVGAYEQYF. CDR3 DNA: TGCGCCAGCAGCTTGCAGGGTGTGGGAGCCTACGAGCAGTACTTC. The V call is TRBV5-1, the J call TRBJ2-7; D is possibly TRBD1 or TRBD2 (5 bases each). In germline, CDR1 is SGHRS, CDR2 YFSETQ. This CDR3 has 15 amino acids. V gave up 1 base and J gave up 2 bases, with 13 bases separating them.

This chain connects TRBV14 to TRBJ1-5; no definite D call. Deletions cut 1 base from V and 6 bases from J, with 16 bases between. This CDR3 comprises 16 residues. Looked up from germline, CDR1 is SGHDN and CDR2 is FVKESK. CDR3 sequence (DNA): TGTGCCAGCAGCCAAGGGAAGTTAATGGGCGGTCAGCCCCAGCATTTT. Amino acid sequence: CASSQGKLMGGQPQHF.

The rearrangement links TRBV15 to TRBJ1-1; 8 bases align to TRBD1. Germline V gene data show CDR1 as LNHNV and CDR2 as YYDKDF (reference sequence). The V and J ends lost 4 bases and 7 bases, in that order; junction bases with no gene match: 17. This CDR3 is 17 amino acids long. The CDR3 reads CATSKSLGQGRTVEAFF. The CDR3 DNA sequence: TGTGCCACCAGCAAATCATTAGGACAGGGTCGGACCGTTGAAGCTTTCTTT.

The gene calls are TRBV7-2 and TRBJ1-1; TRBD1 matches at 8 bases. Trimming at V came to 0 bases and at J to 4 bases, leaving 4 bases not matched to a gene. This CDR3 has 15 residues. Looked up from germline, CDR1 is SGHTA and CDR2 is FQGNSA. For the CDR3, the DNA is TGTGCCAGCAGCTTAGCGTCAGGGGGCGGCACTGAAGCTTTCTTT. Protein product: CASSLASGGGTEAFF.

This clone was picked up one time. V and J are TRBV4-1 and TRBJ1-2; 11 bases are shared with TRBD1. The CDR3 is 14 residues long. Germline values: CDR1 MGHRA, CDR2 YSYEKL. Trimming at V came to 4 bases and at J to 3 bases, leaving 1 base not matched to a gene. The CDR3 protein is CASSRTGGDYGYTF. The CDR3 bases are TGCGCCAGCAGCCGGACAGGGGGCGACTATGGCTACACCTTC.

V gene TRBV7-9 combines with J gene TRBJ1-2, with 8 bases that match TRBD1. Germline CDR1 and CDR2: SEHNR and FQNEAQ (reference sequence). This CDR3 is 14 amino acids long. The J segment lost 8 bases and the V segment lost 2 bases, leaving 7 bases of the junction unmatched. The CDR3 sequence: CASSLLQGVDGYTF. The CDR3 bases are TGTGCCAGCAGCTTACTACAGGGGGTGGACGGCTACACCTTC.

The V and J genes are TRBV14 and TRBJ1-6; D is undetermined. The V end was cut by 6 bases, the J end by 9 bases, with 9 bases between. Looked up from germline, CDR1 is SGHDN and CDR2 is FVKESK. The CDR3 runs to 12 residues. CDR3 amino acids: CASRLGSSPLHF. In DNA, the CDR3 is TGTGCCAGCAGATTAGGGTCTTCACCCCTCCACTTT.

CDR3 residues: CASSHNPGDTQYF. DNA of the CDR3: TGTGCCAGCAGCCATAATCCGGGGGATACGCAGTATTTT. The V gene is TRBV4-2, the J gene TRBJ2-3; possibly TRBD2 for D (5 bases). V was cut by 3 bases and J by 6 bases, with 10 bases left in between. Germline lookup yields CDR1 LGHNA and CDR2 YNFKEQ. CDR3 size: 13 residues.